The 31 T cell receptor beta chains below were found in one sample sequenced in a study of PD-L1 blockade in urothelial cancer (dated by TCRdb to 2016 to 2017). Libraries were made using the immunoSEQ multiplex PCR assay. The immuneACCESS repertoire file appears here via TCRdb, limited to in-frame rearrangements. These files lack a portion of the clones; in checked studies, under half of the deficit traces to unresolved V genes, and the cause of the others is not known. For this sample there are 120,000 or so clones; 86% appear just once. The ten most abundant clones make up about 2.4% of the sample. The time point label for this specimen denotes: peripheral blood 6 weeks after treatment start. The sample consisted of PBMCs, taken around atezolizumab (anti-PD-L1) treatment. The receptor set was obtained from a man aged 45-65 years with urothelial cancer.

This clone has just one count. The chain combines TRBV28 with TRBJ1-1, with 7 bases that match TRBD1. Unmatched junction bases numbered 8, after V lost 6 bases and J lost 4 bases. Germline CDR1 is MDHEN and CDR2 is SYDVKM. The CDR3 length is 14 residues. In nucleotides, the CDR3 is TGTGCCAGCAGGGGACAGACCTTGGGCACTGAAGCTTTCTTT. It specifies CASRGQTLGTEAFF. Based on the CDR3 plus reference TRBV28 and TRBJ1-1, the full variable domain is DVKVTQSSRYLVKRTGEKVFLECVQDMDHENMFWYRQDPGLGLRLIYFSYDVKMKEKGDIPEGYSVSREKKERFSLILESASTNQTSMYLCASRGQTLGTEAFFGQGTRLTVV.

V and J are TRBV19 and TRBJ2-2; 7 bases agree with TRBD1. The CDR3 totals 15 residues. J was trimmed by 6 bases and V by 3 bases; bases with no gene match: 7. Looked up from germline, CDR1 is LNHDA and CDR2 is SQIVND (reference sequence). CDR3 nucleotide sequence: TGTGCCAGTAGTATTCCCCGACAGGGCGCCGGGGAGCTGTTTTTT. This codes for CASSIPRQGAGELFF.

This rearrangement joins TRBV5-1 to TRBJ1-3; a possible D gene is TRBD1 (6 bases). The V end was cut by 0 bases, the J end by 0 bases, with 7 bases between. CDR3 length: 15 amino acids. Germline values: CDR1 SGHRS, CDR2 YFSETQ. The CDR3 sequence is CASSLAGDSGNTIYF. The CDR3 coding sequence is TGCGCCAGCAGCTTGGCAGGGGACTCTGGAAACACCATATATTTT.

The CDR3: CASRKPGQGYGYTF. The DNA of the CDR3 is TGTGCCAGCAGGAAACCGGGACAGGGGTATGGCTACACCTTC. The V and J genes are TRBV6-5 and TRBJ1-2, with TRBD1 identical over 10 bases. CDR3 length: 14 residues. Germline V gene sequence: CDR1 MNHEY, CDR2 SVGAGI. V lost 6 bases and J lost 5; bases outside the gene matches: 6.

V is TRBV11-1 and J is TRBJ1-1, with TRBD1 matching over 7 bases. Germline CDR1 SGHAT, CDR2 FQDESV (reference sequence). CDR3 size: 12 residues. V shed 7 bases, J shed 6 bases, and the junction held 5 bases outside the gene matches. The CDR3 DNA follows: TGTGCCAGCACCCTAGACAGGGCTGAAGCTTTCTTT. It encodes CASTLDRAEAFF.

The V and J genes are TRBV4-1 and TRBJ2-5; 11 nucleotides match TRBD1. V shed 0 bases and J 4 bases; nucleotides not matched to a gene: 1. Looked up from germline, CDR1 is MGHRA and CDR2 is YSYEKL. The CDR3 is 15 residues long. CDR3 sequence: CASSQDGTGGETQYF. In DNA, the CDR3 is TGCGCCAGCAGCCAAGATGGGACAGGGGGAGAGACCCAGTACTTC.

The rearrangement uses TRBV5-1 and TRBJ1-2; possible D gene TRBD1, 5 bases. Trimming took off 3 bases at V and 1 base at J, with 10 bases between the two ends. This CDR3 comprises 14 residues. The germline V gene has CDR1 SGHRS and CDR2 YFSETQ. Here the CDR3 reads CASSSGNNNYGYTF. Here the CDR3 DNA reads TGCGCCAGCAGCTCAGGGAACAATAACTATGGCTACACCTTC.

This clone has a single count. This chain links TRBV7-9 with TRBJ1-3; 7 bases are shared with TRBD1. This CDR3 is built from 14 residues. With V trimmed by 2 bases and J by 4 bases, 2 bases remained unmatched. Germline V lookup: CDR1 SEHNR, CDR2 FQNEAQ (reference sequence). This CDR3 is CASSLNRGGNTIYF. CDR3 sequence (DNA): TGTGCCAGCAGCTTAAACAGGGGAGGAAACACCATATATTTT.

This clone has just one count. CDR3 sequence reads: CASSTSPRANVLTF. The CDR3 DNA is TGTGCCAGCAGTACGTCTCCTAGGGCCAACGTCCTGACTTTC. The rearrangement uses TRBV28 and TRBJ2-6, with D uncertain. Deletions cut 5 bases from V and 5 bases from J, with 10 bases between. CDR1 MDHEN and CDR2 SYDVKM come from the germline V gene. This CDR3 comprises 14 residues.

This clone was detected only once. V and J are TRBV9 and TRBJ2-5; TRBD2 agrees at 7 bases. The CDR3 is 14 amino acids. J lost 0 bases, V lost 2 bases, and 1 base had no gene match. Looked up from germline, CDR1 is SGDLS and CDR2 is YYNGEE. The CDR3 reads CASSVSGYQETQYF. CDR3 DNA: TGTGCCAGCAGCGTTAGCGGGTACCAAGAGACCCAGTACTTC.

J is TRBJ1-1 and V is TRBV7-8; D is ambiguous. This CDR3 contains 18 residues. V lost 3 bases and J 2 bases, leaving 22 bases between the germline ends. Germline assignment: CDR1 SGHVS and CDR2 FQNEAQ. DNA for the CDR3: TGTGCCAGCAGCTTCTATGACAATGGTTTTTTTGAAAACACTGAAGCTTTCTTT. Amino acid sequence: CASSFYDNGFFENTEAFF.

The chain recombines TRBV7-9 with TRBJ1-2, with D perhaps matching TRBD1 (6 bases). The germline V gene encodes CDR1 SEHNR and CDR2 FQNEAQ (reference sequence). The CDR3 runs to 12 residues. Trimming removed 8 bases at V and 7 bases at J, with 14 bases between. The CDR3 DNA follows: TGTGCCAGCTTCAGGGGTGGATTTGGCTACACCTTC. Amino acids: CASFRGGFGYTF.

This chain connects TRBV28 to TRBJ2-3; 8 positions match TRBD1. The junction had 10 bases not matched to a gene; V was cut back by 5 bases and J by 3 bases. The CDR3 extends over 16 amino acids. Germline lookup yields CDR1 MDHEN and CDR2 SYDVKM. The CDR3 nucleotides read TGTGCCAGCAGTGATCAGGGGGCGATTGGGACAGATACGCAGTATTTT. The encoded protein is CASSDQGAIGTDTQYF.

The rearrangement uses TRBV27 and TRBJ2-1, with 12 bases that match TRBD2. V shed 6 bases and J 5 bases; nucleotides not matched to a gene: 8. This CDR3 comprises 16 residues. Germline-derived CDR1 and CDR2 are MNHEY and SMNVEV (reference sequence). CDR3 in amino acids: CASSNLAGGPHNEQFF. Written as DNA, the CDR3 is TGTGCCAGCAGCAACCTAGCGGGAGGGCCCCACAATGAGCAGTTCTTC.

The rearrangement links TRBV5-6 to TRBJ2-1, with D possibly matching TRBD2 (5 bases). Per the germline V gene, CDR1 is SGHDT and CDR2 is YYEEEE. V lost 4 bases and J lost 8, with 10 bases in between. The CDR3 contains 12 residues. The chain's CDR3 is CASSVGVDEQFF. The DNA of the CDR3 is TGTGCCAGCAGCGTCGGGGTGGATGAGCAGTTCTTC.

This clone was seen only once. V is TRBV30 and J is TRBJ1-1, with D possibly matching TRBD1 (6 bases). Germline CDR1 and CDR2: GTSNPN and SVGIG (reference sequence). V shed 3 bases and J shed 5 bases, with 16 bases lying between them. The CDR3 extends over 14 amino acids. CDR3 sequence: CAWRNRVFRTEAFF. The CDR3, as DNA: TGTGCCTGGAGAAACAGGGTATTCCGAACTGAAGCTTTCTTT.

CDR3 bases: TGTGCCAGCAGCCTATGGGGCCCTCGGACAGGGGGTGAAAAACTGTTTTTT. It encodes CASSLWGPRTGGEKLFF. The chain links TRBV7-2 to TRBJ1-4; 10 bases map to TRBD1. J gave up 7 bases and V 5 bases, and 13 bases lay outside the gene matches. There are 17 residues in the CDR3. Per germline, CDR1 SGHTA and CDR2 FQGNSA.

This rearrangement joins TRBV5-1 to TRBJ2-3, with TRBD2 identical over 11 bases. This CDR3 has 16 residues. Germline-derived CDR1 and CDR2 are SGHRS and YFSETQ. J lost 2 bases, V lost 4 bases, and 6 bases had no gene match. The CDR3 DNA sequence: TGCGCCAGCAGCGCTTCGGGACTAGCGGTCACAGATACGCAGTATTTT. This codes for CASSASGLAVTDTQYF.

This chain joins TRBV5-3 and TRBJ1-6, with unresolved D. TRBV5-3 is an ORF, and what it does is uncertain. V was clipped by 4 bases and J by 10 bases, with 12 bases between them. The CDR3 runs 13 residues. DNA for the CDR3: TGTGCCAGAAGCCCCCGAGGGATATCACCCCTCCACTTT. Its protein is CARSPRGISPLHF.

This chain uses TRBV18 with TRBJ2-7, with D possibly being TRBD1 (6 bases). The CDR3 loop spans 15 amino acids. Germline V CDR1 and CDR2: KGHSH, LQKENI. V lost 6 bases, J lost 6 bases, and 21 bases lay in between. The DNA for the CDR3 is TGTGCCAGCTCTCTAACTAACGACAGGCTCTCCGAGCAGTACTTC. The encoded protein is CASSLTNDRLSEQYF. Using reference TRBV18 and TRBJ2-7 for the parts outside the CDR3, the full variable domain is NAGVMQNPRHLVRRRGQEARLRCSPMKGHSHVYWYRQLPEEGLKFMVYLQKENIIDESGMPKERFSAEFPKEGPSILRIQQVVRGDSAAYFCASSLTNDRLSEQYFGPGTRLTVT.

This rearrangement joins TRBV6-1 to TRBJ1-2, with D perhaps TRBD1 (5 bases). Trimming took off 6 bases at V and 5 bases at J, with 13 bases between the two ends. Per germline, CDR1 MNHNS and CDR2 SASEGT. This CDR3 spans 13 amino acids. In nucleotides, the CDR3 is TGTGCCAGCAGGCCCGGCGGGGGGTATGGCTACACCTTC. Protein product: CASRPGGGYGYTF.

V gene TRBV13 combines with J gene TRBJ2-3; 11 bases map to TRBD2. V lost 5 bases and J lost 0; bases outside the gene matches: 7. Germline V CDR1 and CDR2: PRHDT, FYEKMQ (reference sequence). This CDR3 comprises 17 residues. CDR3 nucleotide sequence: TGTGCCAGCAGCCCCACCCTAGCGGGAGGTAGCACAGATACGCAGTATTTT. It translates to CASSPTLAGGSTDTQYF. The whole variable domain, filled in from reference TRBV13 and TRBJ2-3, reads AAGVIQSPRHLIKEKRETATLKCYPIPRHDTVYWYQQGPGQDPQFLISFYEKMQSDKGSIPDRFSAQQFSDYHSELNMSSLELGDSALYFCASSPTLAGGSTDTQYFGPGTRLTVL.

V usage is TRBV19 and J usage is TRBJ2-7, with 7 bases that match TRBD1. Looked up from germline, CDR1 is LNHDA and CDR2 is SQIVND (reference sequence). The V and J ends lost 5 bases and 5 bases, in that order; junction bases with no gene match: 9. The CDR3 contains 14 residues. CDR3 residues: CASSPRGGEDEQYF. The CDR3 bases are TGTGCCAGTAGTCCCCGAGGGGGCGAGGACGAGCAGTACTTC.

This sequence joins TRBV28 and TRBJ1-5, with D uncertain. V gave up 5 bases and J gave up 4 bases, with 6 bases separating them. Germline V gives CDR1 MDHEN, CDR2 SYDVKM. The CDR3 contains 12 residues. CDR3 sequence: CASSPRNQPQHF. In DNA form, the CDR3 reads TGTGCCAGCAGTCCCCGGAATCAGCCCCAGCATTTT.

The chain combines TRBV28 with TRBJ2-1, with 8 bases identical to TRBD2. Germline-derived CDR1 and CDR2 are MDHEN and SYDVKM. CDR3 size: 18 residues. J gave up 4 bases and V 1 base, and 12 bases lay outside the gene matches. The CDR3 DNA follows: TGTGCCAGCAGTTTATCGCCGGGACTAGGGACACTATACAATGAGCAGTTCTTC. It specifies CASSLSPGLGTLYNEQFF.

The chain links TRBV30 to TRBJ2-3; D is unresolved. V was clipped by 2 bases and J by 6 bases, with 9 bases between them. The CDR3 totals 12 residues. CDR1 and CDR2 from the germline V gene are GTSNPN and SVGIG (reference sequence). CDR3 in amino acids: CAWSLEWDTQYF. The CDR3 bases are TGTGCCTGGAGTTTAGAATGGGATACGCAGTATTTT.

V usage is TRBV19 and J usage is TRBJ1-5; TRBD1 might be the D (5 bases). Germline CDR1 and CDR2: LNHDA and SQIVND (reference sequence). There are 14 residues in the CDR3. Trimming shortened V by 6 bases and J by 0 bases, and 9 bases separated the two germline ends. The CDR3 here is CASRKQDSNQPQHF. The CDR3 nucleotides read TGTGCCAGTAGAAAACAGGATAGCAATCAGCCCCAGCATTTT. Full variable domain (remainder filled in from reference TRBV19 and TRBJ1-5): DGGITQSPKYLFRKEGQNVTLSCEQNLNHDAMYWYRQDPGQGLRLIYYSQIVNDFQKGDIAEGYSVSREKKESFPLTVTSAQKNPTAFYLCASRKQDSNQPQHFGDGTRLSIL.

This clone was recorded once. The chain couples TRBV5-1 to TRBJ1-1; D is unclear. The CDR3 sequence is 16 residues long. The V and J ends lost 4 bases and 1 base respectively, with 17 bases between them. Germline V gene lookup returns CDR1 SGHRS and CDR2 YFSETQ. The CDR3: CASSLDAFRKNTEAFF. CDR3 DNA: TGCGCCAGCAGCCTGGACGCTTTCAGAAAGAACACTGAAGCTTTCTTT.

The rearrangement joins TRBV5-1 to TRBJ2-7; 7 nucleotides align to TRBD2. Per germline, CDR1 SGHRS and CDR2 YFSETQ. V lost 4 bases, J lost 6 bases, and 10 bases stayed unmatched. CDR3 length: 14 amino acids. The CDR3 DNA is TGCGCCAGCAGCATCGGGACTACCGGCCTCGAGCAGTACTTC. It translates to CASSIGTTGLEQYF.

This chain connects TRBV7-6 to TRBJ2-7, with D perhaps matching TRBD2 (5 bases). Trimming left V 2 bases short and J 3 bases short, with 14 bases between. Germline CDR1 is SGHVS and CDR2 is FNYEAQ. CDR3 length: 15 amino acids. The CDR3 DNA sequence: TGTGCCAGCAGCTTATCTCAGAGTGCGGGCTACGAGCAGTACTTC. Protein: CASSLSQSAGYEQYF.

The CDR3 spells CAWSTGGNQPQHF. CDR3 bases: TGTGCCTGGAGTACGGGGGGCAATCAGCCCCAGCATTTT. This chain connects TRBV30 to TRBJ1-5; D is perhaps TRBD1 (5 bases). This CDR3 has 13 amino acids. Germline CDR1 is GTSNPN and CDR2 is SVGIG (reference sequence). V gave up 2 bases and J gave up 2 bases, with 7 bases separating them.